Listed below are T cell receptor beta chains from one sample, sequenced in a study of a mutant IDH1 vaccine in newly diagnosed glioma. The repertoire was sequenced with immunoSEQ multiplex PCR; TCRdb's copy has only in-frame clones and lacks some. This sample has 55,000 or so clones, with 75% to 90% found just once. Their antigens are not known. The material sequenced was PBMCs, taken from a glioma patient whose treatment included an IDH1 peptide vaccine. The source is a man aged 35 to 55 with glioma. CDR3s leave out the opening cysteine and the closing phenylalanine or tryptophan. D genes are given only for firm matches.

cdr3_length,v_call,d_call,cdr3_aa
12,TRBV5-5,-,ASSWLENTGELF
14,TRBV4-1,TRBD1,ASSQDEGTGGYGYT
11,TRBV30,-,AWVPALGAPLH
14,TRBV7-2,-,ASSLGPVGNTGELF
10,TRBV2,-,ASTPGTYEQY
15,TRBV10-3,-,AISSTVRTVSNSPLH
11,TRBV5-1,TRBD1,ASSQDRDTEAF
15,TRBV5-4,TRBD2,ASSYGGARGTSGAQF
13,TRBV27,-,ASSLSLDSSYEQY
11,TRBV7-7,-,ASSLGVKETQY
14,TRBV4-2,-,ASSQIGRVGDQPQH
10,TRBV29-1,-,SVEGRAYEQY
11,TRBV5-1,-,ASSPGPNEKLF
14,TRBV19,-,ASTMGGLLGNTEAF
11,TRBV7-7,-,ASSLSNGETQY
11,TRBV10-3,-,AISVTGRYGYT
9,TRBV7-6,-,ASTPTGPQY
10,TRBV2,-,ASSERAFEQY
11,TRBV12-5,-,ASAGGWDTEAF
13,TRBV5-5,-,ASSLGAAAGSAAF
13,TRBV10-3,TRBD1,AISEPGQVVGGYT
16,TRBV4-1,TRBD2,ASSYIGTSPGVRNEQF
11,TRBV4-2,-,ASSQDLGRGAF
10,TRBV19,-,ASSKGNTEAF
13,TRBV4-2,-,ASSQDGGYTDTQY
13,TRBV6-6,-,ASTRQVSGANVLT
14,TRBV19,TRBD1,ASSIYGTVMNTEAF
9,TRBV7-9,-,ASTSTDTQY
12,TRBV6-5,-,ASSPQGGRYEQY
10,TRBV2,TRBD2,ASSVGGETQY
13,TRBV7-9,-,ASSFAGDGLYGYT
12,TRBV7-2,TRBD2,ASSHTERGSVQY
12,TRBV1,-,TSSPLDNQETQY
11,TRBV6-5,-,ASSYSSRAEAF
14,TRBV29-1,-,SVAEINTYGRVGYT
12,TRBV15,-,ATSVTTSSYEQY
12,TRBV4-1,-,ASSHVGGGTEAF
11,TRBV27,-,ASSLVASREQY
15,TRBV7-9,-,ASSLGVRDTGTDTQY
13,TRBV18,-,ASSPAGSSGNTIY
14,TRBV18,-,ASSPPRSSSGNTIY
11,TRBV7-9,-,ASSFHGGETQY
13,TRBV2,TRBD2,ASIGIAGVRETQY
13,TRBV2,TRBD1,ASSLKQGTPYGYT
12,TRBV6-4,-,ASGLRQSNQPQH
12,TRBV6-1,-,ASRARGSWYEQY
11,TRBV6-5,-,ASSLVVSDTQY
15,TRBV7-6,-,ASSPPDSVSNTGELF
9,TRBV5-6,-,ASSSVDTIY
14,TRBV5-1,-,ASSLVPAPTNEKLF
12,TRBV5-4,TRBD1,ASSSGGSNQPQH
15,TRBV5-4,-,ASSFLGTDYSGNTIY